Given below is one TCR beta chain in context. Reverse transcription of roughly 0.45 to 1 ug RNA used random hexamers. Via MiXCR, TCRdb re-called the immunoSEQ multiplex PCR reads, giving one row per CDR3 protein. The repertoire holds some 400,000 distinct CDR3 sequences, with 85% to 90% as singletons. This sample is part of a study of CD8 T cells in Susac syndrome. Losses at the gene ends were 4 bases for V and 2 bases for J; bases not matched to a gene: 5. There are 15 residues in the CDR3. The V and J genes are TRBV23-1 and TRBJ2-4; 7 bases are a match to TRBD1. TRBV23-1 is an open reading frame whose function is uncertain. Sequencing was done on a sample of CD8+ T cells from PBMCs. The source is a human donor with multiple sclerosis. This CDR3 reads CASSRDRRTKNIQYF. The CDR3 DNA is TGCGCCAGCAGTCGGGACAGACGAACCAAAAACATTCAGTACTTC.